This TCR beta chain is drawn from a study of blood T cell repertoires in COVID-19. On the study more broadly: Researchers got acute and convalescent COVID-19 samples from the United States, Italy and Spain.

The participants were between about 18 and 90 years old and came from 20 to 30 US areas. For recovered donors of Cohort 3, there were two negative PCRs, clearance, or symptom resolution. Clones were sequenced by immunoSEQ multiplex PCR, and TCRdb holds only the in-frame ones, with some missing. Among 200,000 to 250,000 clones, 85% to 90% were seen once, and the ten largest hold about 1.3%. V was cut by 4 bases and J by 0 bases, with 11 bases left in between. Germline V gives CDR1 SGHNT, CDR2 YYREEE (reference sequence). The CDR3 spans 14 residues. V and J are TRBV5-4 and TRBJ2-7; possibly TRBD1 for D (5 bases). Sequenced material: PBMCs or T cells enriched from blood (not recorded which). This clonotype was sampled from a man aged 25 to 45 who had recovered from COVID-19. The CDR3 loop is CASSLEQGSYEQYF. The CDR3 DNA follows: TGTGCCAGCAGCCTGGAGCAGGGCTCCTACGAGCAGTACTTC. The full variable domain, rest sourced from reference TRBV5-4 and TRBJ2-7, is ETGVTQSPTHLIKTRGQQVTLRCSSQSGHNTVSWYQQALGQGPQFIFQYYREEENGRGNFPPRFSGLQFPNYSSELNVNALELDDSALYLCASSLEQGSYEQYFGPGTRLTVT.